This T cell receptor (beta chain) derives from a study of blood T cell repertoires in COVID-19 (TCRdb year 2020). About the full investigation: Samples covering the acute and convalescent phases of COVID-19 were provided by collaborators in the United States, Italy and Spain. The material from the prospective study consisted of cDNA or gDNA derived from T cells, B-cell-depleted T cells, or PBMCs. The dataset comprised deeply sampled blood TCRbeta repertoires from subjects exposed to, actively infected with, or recovered from COVID-19. The repertoires were made available in a free public database intended to serve as a resource for research on the immune response to SARS-CoV-2. The samples were drawn from two sources: the first 160 participants of the ongoing ImmuneRACE study, and approximately 1,300 subjects contributed by 6 global collaborators. The sample metadata nearly always contained a de-identified subject ID, COVID-19 status, age in years and sex. HLA class I and class II types, where available, came from metadata supplied by the sample provider rather than from assay-based typing.

Results the study describes overall, beyond this receptor: The quantity of clinical and demographic metadata differed by source and by participant and was supplied without curation.

TCRbeta CDR3 regions were amplified from genomic DNA by means of the immunoSEQ Assay, a bias-controlled multiplex PCR. The authors' analysis ran thus. The number of nucleated cells in each sample was estimated by amplification of reference gene primers within the assay. To quantify the absolute abundance of each unique TCRbeta CDR3 rearrangement, sequence reads were collapsed and filtered. Productive Simpson clonality was computed per sample as the square root of Simpson's diversity index over productive rearrangements. Drawn from immuneACCESS, this table holds only the in-frame rearrangements with V and J called that TCRdb kept. Clones are partly lost; checked studies trace under half to an unresolved V gene and leave the rest unexplained. From that table come the V and J calls and clone size; the DNA was used to work out D and trimming. Present in this sample are approximately 94,000 clones, approximately 90% of which were seen just once. The ten largest account for less than 5% of the sample.

Measured from the cysteine to the phenylalanine, the CDR3 is 21 residues long. The read is trimmed to its CDR3 DNA, 63 bases read in frame from base 1. Trimmed from V: 1 base; trimmed from J: 0 bases; junction bases lacking a gene match: 14. CDR1 and CDR2 are read off the germline V gene as SQVTM and ANQGSEA. Whole blood was collected in K2EDTA tubes by collaborating institutions according to the institutions' own protocols. For TCRbeta analysis, collaborator samples were shipped as frozen whole blood, as isolated PBMCs, or as DNA extracted from either sample type. As concerns this clone: No cognate antigen has been identified for it. No base quality values were provided; no much bigger clone lies one nucleotide off.

The sequenced sample consisted of peripheral blood. The clonotype was recovered from a woman aged 45 to 65 in a cohort sampled during active COVID-19. The rearranged chain carries TRBV29-1 and TRBJ2-1; TRBD2 lines up with 14 middle nucleotides. The CDR3: CSVEGDLGTSGSPISYNEQFF. The bases are TGCAGCGTTGAAGGCGATCTGGGGACTAGCGGGAGTCCAATCTCCTACAATGAGCAGTTCTTC.